Below are 11 T cell receptor beta chains sequenced from a single sample in a study of OX40 agonist ivuxolimab in advanced cancers. Profiled with immunoSEQ multiplex PCR; TCRdb holds only in-frame clones, not every one. This repertoire shows about 65,000 clones, roughly nine tenths found once; its top ten account for around 1%. Sequencing used CD4+ or CD8+ T cells sorted from blood, obtained in a trial of the OX40 agonist ivuxolimab. The origin of the receptors is an adult with an advanced solid tumor such as melanoma, head and neck, liver or kidney cancer.

The rearrangement joins TRBV6-1 to TRBJ1-5; D unresolved. The CDR3 sequence is 13 residues long. Germline CDR1 and CDR2: MNHNS and SASEGT. V gave up 4 bases and J gave up 5 bases, with 9 bases separating them. The CDR3 here is CASSAQKDQPQHF. The CDR3 DNA sequence: TGTGCCAGCAGTGCTCAGAAAGATCAGCCCCAGCATTTT.

This clone came up a few times. The J gene is TRBJ1-6, the V gene TRBV4-1; D unresolved. CDR3 length equals 15 residues. The germline V gene has CDR1 MGHRA and CDR2 YSYEKL. V was pared by 5 bases and J by 8 bases, with 16 bases between. CDR3 residues: CASSATLAPDSPLHF. Here the CDR3 DNA reads TGCGCCAGCAGCGCGACTTTAGCCCCCGATTCACCCCTCCACTTT.

The chain recombines TRBV7-2 with TRBJ1-3; no definite D call. V was cut by 1 base and J by 9 bases, with 13 bases left in between. Germline CDR1 reads SGHTA; CDR2 reads FQGNSA. The CDR3 covers 14 residues. Here the CDR3 reads CASSLGLLVSTIYF. In DNA form, the CDR3 reads TGTGCCAGCAGCTTAGGTCTACTTGTTAGCACCATATATTTT. Using reference TRBV7-2 and TRBJ1-3 for the parts outside the CDR3, the full variable domain is GAGVSQSPSNKVTEKGKDVELRCDPISGHTALYWYRQSLGQGLEFLIYFQGNSAPDKSGLPSDRFSAERTGGSVSTLTIQRTQQEDSAVYLCASSLGLLVSTIYFGEGSWLTVV.

The chain is built from TRBV2 and TRBJ1-1, with a weak D call TRBD1 (5 bases). CDR1 SNHLY and CDR2 FYNNEI come from the germline V gene. The CDR3 length is 13 residues. V lost 6 bases, J lost 4 bases, and 12 bases lay in between. The CDR3 nucleotides are TGTGCCAGCAGCCAAAAAAGGGGCACTGAAGCTTTCTTT. It encodes CASSQKRGTEAFF.

The V gene is TRBV11-1, the J gene TRBJ2-7; TRBD1 matches at 9 bases. V was pared by 5 bases and J by 6 bases, with 5 bases of the junction left unmatched. The CDR3 extends over 13 amino acids. CDR1 is SGHAT, CDR2 FQDESV, per germline (reference sequence). DNA of the CDR3: TGTGCCAGCAGCACCGGGACAGGGCGCGAGCAGTACTTC. Translating it yields CASSTGTGREQYF.

The gene calls are TRBV5-1 and TRBJ1-1; D is perhaps TRBD1 (5 bases). CDR3 length: 16 amino acids. V gave up 5 bases and J gave up 4 bases, with 21 bases separating them. Germline loops: CDR1 SGHRS, CDR2 YFSETQ. The CDR3 region has the DNA TGCGCCAGCAGGACAGCAAACGGGGGTAGGGGCACTGAAGCTTTCTTT. It yields the protein CASRTANGGRGTEAFF.

As regards this clone: The junction departs from the called germline gene at one end, perhaps through a read error. The gene calls are TRBV5-1 and TRBJ2-2; D perhaps matches TRBD1 (6 bases). The CDR3 spans 14 residues. Germline lookup yields CDR1 SGHRS and CDR2 YFSETQ. This CDR3 is CASSEGVHVGELFF. The CDR3 coding sequence is TGTGCCAGCAGCGAGGGGGTCCATGTCGGGGAGCTGTTTTTT.

The chain is built from TRBV27 and TRBJ2-1; D remains unclear. The CDR3 consists of 12 residues. CDR1 is MNHEY, CDR2 SMNVEV, per germline (reference sequence). The ends were cut back, 5 bases at V and 1 base at J, with 3 bases in the middle. CDR3 protein: CASSRSYNEQFF. DNA of the CDR3: TGTGCCAGCAGTCGGTCCTACAATGAGCAGTTCTTC.

This clone was seen only a few times. The chain couples TRBV18 to TRBJ2-1, with a tentative D call TRBD1 (6 bases). The CDR3 contains 16 residues. Trimming stripped 0 bases from V and 7 bases from J, with 16 bases between. The germline V gene encodes CDR1 KGHSH and CDR2 LQKENI. The CDR3 spells CASSPPTRGSKNEQFF. Here the CDR3 DNA reads TGTGCCAGCTCACCACCTACCAGGGGAAGTAAGAATGAGCAGTTCTTC.

The chain links TRBV4-1 to TRBJ2-7; a possible D gene is TRBD2 (5 bases). V lost 1 base to trimming and J lost 3 bases, with 13 bases between them. The CDR3 consists of 15 residues. Germline assignment: CDR1 MGHRA and CDR2 YSYEKL. The CDR3 loop is CASSQGRAKFYEQYF. The CDR3 DNA is TGCGCCAGCAGCCAAGGGCGGGCGAAGTTCTACGAGCAGTACTTC.

This clone was found a few times. The chain has TRBV19 and TRBJ1-2, with TRBD1 matching over 11 bases. V was clipped by 7 bases and J by 6 bases; unmatched bases: 10. There are 15 residues in the CDR3. Germline CDR1 and CDR2: LNHDA and SQIVND (reference sequence). As DNA, the CDR3 is TGTGCCAGTAAAATTCGGACAGGGGGCAAGGATGGCTACACCTTC. This translates into CASKIRTGGKDGYTF.